This T cell receptor beta chain emerged from a study of blood T cell repertoires in COVID-19. Background on the study: Italy, Spain and the United States were the sources of the convalescent and acute COVID-19 samples.

Trimming cost V 5 bases and J 0 bases, with 13 bases left between them. CDR1 MNHEY and CDR2 SVGEGT come from the germline V gene. This CDR3 contains 15 residues. TCRdb keeps only in-frame clones here, not all; method: immunoSEQ multiplex PCR. This table holds approximately 110,000 clones, just under 90% found once. The chain uses TRBV6-2 or TRBV6-3 and TRBJ2-5; unclear D gene. The TCR sequence derives from a woman aged 45 to 65 with acute or convalescent COVID-19. Sequenced sample: peripheral blood. The CDR3 DNA follows: TGTGCCAGCAGTAACGGTATATCTTACCAAGAGACCCAGTACTTC. Its translation: CASSNGISYQETQYF.